The rows below give T cell receptor beta chains drawn from one sample of a study of T cell repertoires in ileal Crohn's disease. The data were produced by immunoSEQ multiplex PCR, yet TCRdb's version contains in-frame clones alone and is incomplete. This table has some 13,000 clones, 60% to 80% appearing once. Sequenced: ileal tissue. The receptor set was obtained from an adult with Crohn's disease. The CDR3 runs from the conserved cysteine through the conserved F or W.

J gene,V gene,CDR3 protein
TRBJ1-1,TRBV7-9,CASSGTEKNTEAFF
TRBJ2-5,TRBV21-1,CASSKALRDNQETQYF
TRBJ1-2,TRBV6-5,CASAGTDINYGYTF
TRBJ2-1,TRBV6-4,CASSPGRAGKWYEQFF
TRBJ1-6,TRBV5-1,CASSWGQGSSPLHF
TRBJ2-4,TRBV5-4,CASSSNRGLAKNIQYF
TRBJ2-4,TRBV27,CASSKTGFKNIQYF
TRBJ2-7,TRBV25-1,CASSETGQGKNYEQYF
TRBJ1-3,TRBV5-1,CASRDPGQPGNTIYF
TRBJ2-3,TRBV30,CAWSLGLAAHTDTQYF
TRBJ2-6,TRBV5-6,CASSKDRVSGANVLTF
TRBJ2-1,TRBV9,CASSIDSYNEQFF
TRBJ1-2,TRBV7-2,CASSLRTYGYTF
TRBJ1-5,TRBV30,CAWRLQGTGQPQHF
TRBJ1-3,TRBV12-2,CASRLGTARSGNTIYF
TRBJ1-1,TRBV30,CAWSVRKGADTEAFF
TRBJ2-3,TRBV5-4,CASSNNGRGRGTDTQYF
TRBJ1-1,TRBV6-1,CASSSRTPREAFF
TRBJ2-7,TRBV30,CAWSIRLYEQYF
TRBJ1-5,TRBV18,CASSPTGSGSNQPQHF
TRBJ2-2,TRBV9,CASSVGQAGVTGELFF
TRBJ2-7,TRBV6-5,CASRRTSGRLEQYF
TRBJ2-1,TRBV27,CANPYTQTSDGNEQFF
TRBJ1-2,TRBV4-1,CASSQGQGGGGYTF
TRBJ1-5,TRBV6-5,CASSLGGNNQPQHF
TRBJ2-7,TRBV16,CASSQSGGGEQYF
TRBJ1-5,TRBV19,CASSIFKGASNQPQHF
TRBJ2-7,TRBV7-2,CASSFTGTEQYF
TRBJ1-1,TRBV6-6,CASVQGVTEAFF
TRBJ1-5,TRBV23-1,CASSQGGYNQPQHF
TRBJ1-6,TRBV1,CTSSRKRRQGVENSPLHF
TRBJ2-7,TRBV19,CASSIGQGYEQYF
TRBJ2-2,TRBV30,CAWSWGGRSGELFF
TRBJ2-5,TRBV5-6,CASSRLDGETQYF
TRBJ2-6,TRBV4-3,CASSQDGSSGANVLTF
TRBJ2-7,TRBV5-6,CASSTRDRGREQYF
TRBJ1-1,TRBV7-9,CASSLFSGTEAFF
TRBJ1-5,TRBV7-9,CASSLSGDQPQHF
TRBJ1-6,TRBV27,CASSLRGPYSPLHF
TRBJ2-7,TRBV7-2,CASSYGTSGYYEQYF
TRBJ2-2,TRBV5-1,CASSLVVTGELFF
TRBJ1-2,TRBV29-1,CSVANQPGSYGYTF
TRBJ1-1,TRBV2,CASSLRQGLTEAFF
TRBJ1-2,TRBV6-5,CASTTGGYYGYTF